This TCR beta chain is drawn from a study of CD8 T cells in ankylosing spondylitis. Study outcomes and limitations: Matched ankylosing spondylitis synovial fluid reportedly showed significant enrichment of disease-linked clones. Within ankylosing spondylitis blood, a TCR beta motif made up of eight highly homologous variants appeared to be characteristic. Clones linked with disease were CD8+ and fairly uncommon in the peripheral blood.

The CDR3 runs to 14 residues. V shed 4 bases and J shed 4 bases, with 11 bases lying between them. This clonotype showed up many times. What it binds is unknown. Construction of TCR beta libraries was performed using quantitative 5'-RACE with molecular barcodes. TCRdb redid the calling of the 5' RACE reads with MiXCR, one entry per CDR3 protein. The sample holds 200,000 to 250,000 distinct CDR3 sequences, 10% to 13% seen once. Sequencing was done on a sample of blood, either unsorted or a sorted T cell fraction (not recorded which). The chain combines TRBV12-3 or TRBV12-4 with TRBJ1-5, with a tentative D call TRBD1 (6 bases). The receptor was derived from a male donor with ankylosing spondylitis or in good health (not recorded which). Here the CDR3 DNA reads TGTGCCAGCAGTTCGACAGGCCTGAATCAGCCCCAGCATTTT. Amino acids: CASSSTGLNQPQHF.